The sequence of this T cell receptor (beta chain) was determined in a study of early T cells in non-severe SARS-CoV-2 infection listed by TCRdb under 2021. At the level of the whole study: Bulk RNA from unsorted whole blood was used for TCR sequencing, so alpha and beta chains could not be paired. Study-level results and caveats: Matching against VDJdb was skewed toward anti-spike CD8 responses, likely underestimated virus-specific expansions, and missed private and CD4 specificities.

The method behind the library was 5' RACE. TCRdb records NextSeq 500 as the sequencer. In the TCR library protocol, unique molecular identifiers were attached to individual cDNA molecules to correct for PCR bias and sequencing error. TCR alpha and beta chains were both sequenced, and the abundances of alpha and beta sequences in each sample were closely correlated with each other. Per the authors' processing: Decombinator V4 was used to annotate TCR sequences for V gene, J gene and CDR3. TCRs were defined as expanded if a significant change between any two time points was detected under a Poisson model with p below 0.0001. TCR abundances were normalised to the total number of TCRs sequenced in each sample and reported as counts per million. VDJdb, accessed 1 November 2021, was searched for CMV, EBV and SARS-CoV-2 annotated TCRs, excluding TCRs annotated for multiple antigens. The public reads were reanalyzed by TCRdb: fastp trimming at Q25, MiXCR alignment, in-frame beta chains only. Rows are combined by CDR3 protein, so each entry shows the most common genes and DNA. What appears here as the V and J calls and clone size reflects TCRdb's work, not the paper's. The sample data list about 55,000 distinct CDR3 sequences, and about 13% of these were observed just once. 7.5% to 10% of the sample comes from the top ten.

A case-control design nested within a healthcare worker cohort in London, UK, was used, with weekly nasopharyngeal swab PCR tests and blood sampling performed. Healthcare workers were enrolled in the week of the UK lockdown, from 23 to 31 March 2020, and were followed every week for up to roughly 16 weeks. This clonotype was seen a handful of times. This clone's antigen is unknown. No clone much larger than this one lies a single base away; base qualities are absent. This clonotype was sampled from an adult who was a healthcare worker with PCR-confirmed SARS-CoV-2 infection or an uninfected control (not recorded which). This sample comprised whole blood, obtained at baseline.

CDR3 sequence: CSVVRDSYNEQFF. The DNA sequence follows: TGCAGCGTCGTCCGGGACAGTTACAATGAGCAGTTCTTC. The chain uses TRBV29-1 and TRBJ2-1; 7 middle bases align to TRBD1. From cysteine to phenylalanine, the CDR3 is 13 amino acids long. Of the read, only the CDR3 DNA is kept; its 39 bases are in frame from base 1. Unmatched junction bases come to 6, with V trimmed by 6 bases and J by 4 bases. In the germline V gene, CDR1 corresponds to SQVTM and CDR2 to ANQGSEA.